The 18 T cell receptor beta chains below come from one sample, sequenced in a study of patients and donors after allogeneic stem cell transplantation (dated by TCRdb to the early 2020s). Library preparation employed RT-PCR. TCRdb shows the sequencer as NextSeq 550. The public reads were run again by TCRdb, first through fastp at Q25 and then through MiXCR, and only productive beta chains were kept. Each CDR3 protein gets just one entry, which takes the most common genes and DNA from the rows behind it. A total of 800,000 to 1,000,000 distinct CDR3 sequences appear in this sample, roughly 18% of them only once. Of the sample, about 6% falls within the top ten clones. Specimen: blood, either unsorted or a sorted T cell fraction (not recorded which). The receptor set was obtained from a human donor who was either an allogeneic HSCT recipient or a stem cell or donor lymphocyte infusion donor (not recorded which). It is not recorded whose cells these are; they may come from a transplant donor.

This clonotype came up a few times. The V and J genes are TRBV5-1 and TRBJ2-7; a weak D match, TRBD1 (6 bases). With 0 bases removed from V and 4 bases from J, the gap between germline ends came to 11 bases. CDR1 and CDR2 (germline): SGHRS, YFSETQ. The CDR3 runs to 14 residues. The CDR3 DNA reads as TGCGCCAGCAGCTTGGCCGCCAGGGGATACGAGCAGTACTTC. It specifies CASSLAARGYEQYF. The entire variable domain, with the rest obtained from reference TRBV5-1 and TRBJ2-7, is as follows: KAGVTQTPRYLIKTRGQQVTLSCSPISGHRSVSWYQQTPGQGLQFLFEYFSETQRNKGNFPGRFSGRQFSNSRSEMNVSTLELGDSALYLCASSLAARGYEQYFGPGTRLTVT.

CDR3 sequence reads: CASSYSSARSSYNSPLHF. CDR3 bases: TGTGCCAGCAGTTACTCGAGCGCCAGAAGCTCCTATAATTCACCCCTCCACTTT. The V and J genes are TRBV6-5 and TRBJ1-6; no firm D call. Germline V CDR1 and CDR2: MNHEY, SVGAGI. The CDR3 totals 18 residues. V was clipped by 0 bases and J by 0 bases, with 12 bases between them.

This clonotype was detected a few times. A junction end diverges from the germline sequence, so it may reflect a read error. The chain links TRBV5-1 to TRBJ2-1, with 7 bases that match TRBD2. The CDR3 spans 13 residues. Germline V lookup: CDR1 SGHRS, CDR2 YFSETQ. This chain's CDR3 is CASSSYLGLGGVF. CDR3 bases: TGCGCCAGCAGCTCTTACCTAGGACTAGGTGGGGTCTTC.

The sample holds many counts of this clonotype. J is TRBJ2-3 and V is TRBV20-1; 14 bases align to TRBD2. Germline CDR1 is DFQATT and CDR2 is SNEGSKA (reference sequence). With 4 bases clipped from V and 7 bases from J, the junction kept 10 bases outside the gene matches. CDR3 size: 16 residues. The CDR3 coding sequence is TGCAGTGCTACCCGCCCCGGACTAGCGGGAGGCAATACGCAGTATTTT. Translating it yields CSATRPGLAGGNTQYF.

There are a few counts of this clonotype. The V call is TRBV7-9, the J call TRBJ2-4; D remains unclear. Trimming pared 1 base from V and 3 bases from J, leaving 7 bases between. The germline CDR1 and CDR2 sequences are SEHNR and FQNEAQ (reference sequence). The CDR3 is 14 residues long. The CDR3 loop is CASSLVIGKNIQYF. The CDR3, as DNA: TGTGCCAGCAGCTTAGTGATAGGCAAAAACATTCAGTACTTC. Full variable domain (remainder filled in from reference TRBV7-9 and TRBJ2-4): DTGVSQNPRHKITKRGQNVTFRCDPISEHNRLYWYRQTLGQGPEFLTYFQNEAQLEKSRLLSDRFSAERPKGSFSTLEIQRTEQGDSAMYLCASSLVIGKNIQYFGAGTRLSVL.

In this sample, this clonotype turned up many times. This chain links TRBV12-3 or TRBV12-4 with TRBJ2-7, with D maybe TRBD2 (6 bases). Between the trimmed V and J ends, which lost 5 bases and 0 bases, there was a span of 17 bases. The CDR3 totals 16 residues. CDR3 in DNA: TGTGCCAGCAGTCCTACCGGACTAAGATTCTCCTACGAGCAGTACTTC. This gives the protein CASSPTGLRFSYEQYF.

This clonotype was recorded a few times. This chain connects TRBV5-1 to TRBJ2-7; D call uncertain. This CDR3 has 15 residues. Per germline, CDR1 SGHRS and CDR2 YFSETQ. V lost 0 bases and J 5 bases, leaving 15 bases between the germline ends. The CDR3 loop reads CASSLVPSGRDEQYF. The CDR3 nucleotides read TGCGCCAGCAGCTTGGTTCCCTCGGGTCGGGACGAGCAGTACTTC.

This rearrangement joins TRBV7-9 to TRBJ2-5; TRBD2 might be the D (5 bases). The CDR3 runs to 16 residues. Trimming cost V 3 bases and J 5 bases, with 19 bases left between them. Germline-derived CDR1 and CDR2 are SEHNR and FQNEAQ (reference sequence). This chain's CDR3 is CASSFSLVGARETQYF. DNA for the CDR3: TGTGCCAGCAGCTTTTCGCTCGTGGGAGCTCGGGAGACCCAGTACTTC.

This clonotype was counted between two and nine times. The junction does not match germline at one end; this may be a read error. This rearrangement joins TRBV20-1 to TRBJ2-1, with D unresolved. This CDR3 contains 13 residues. CDR1 and CDR2 from the germline V gene are DFQATT and SNEGSKA (reference sequence). The CDR3 sequence: CSARVRTAHEHFF. CDR3 nucleotides: TGCAGTGCTAGAGTGAGGACCGCCCATGAGCATTTCTTC.

This clonotype was found many times. This chain links TRBV12-3 or TRBV12-4 with TRBJ2-1, with unresolved D. This CDR3 is built from 12 residues. Trimming took 4 bases from V and 10 from J, leaving 11 bases between them. CDR3 in amino acids: CASSWGLREQFF. CDR3 nucleotide sequence: TGTGCCAGCAGTTGGGGTCTCCGCGAGCAGTTCTTC.

The rearrangement uses TRBV7-8 and TRBJ1-5, with D perhaps matching TRBD1 (5 bases). This CDR3 comprises 15 residues. The germline CDR1 and CDR2 sequences are SGHVS and FQNEAQ. Trimming removed 1 base from V and 5 bases from J, with 12 bases in between. CDR3 in amino acids: CASSLGQGTDQPQHF. In DNA form, the CDR3 reads TGTGCCAGCAGCTTAGGGCAGGGAACGGATCAGCCCCAGCATTTT.

The V gene is TRBV20-1, the J gene TRBJ2-7; D perhaps matches TRBD2 (5 bases). The V gene lost 3 bases and the J gene lost 0 bases, with 18 bases spanning the gap. The germline V gene has CDR1 DFQATT and CDR2 SNEGSKA (reference sequence). The CDR3 is 16 residues long. The CDR3 region has the DNA TGCAGTGCTAGGGAAGACCCGGCTAGCAGCTCCTACGAGCAGTACTTC. It encodes CSAREDPASSSYEQYF.

The chain is built from TRBV6-2 or TRBV6-3 and TRBJ2-3, with a weak D call TRBD1 (5 bases). Trimming took off 6 bases at V and 1 base at J, with 14 bases between the two ends. The CDR3 covers 15 residues. Germline loops: CDR1 MNHEY, CDR2 SVGEGT. In nucleotides, the CDR3 is TGTGCCAGCAGCCCATTCGACAGTCGCACAGATACGCAGTATTTT. Translation: CASSPFDSRTDTQYF.

This chain joins TRBV2 and TRBJ1-1, with D possibly TRBD1 on 5 matching bases. The CDR3 is made up of 12 amino acids. CDR1 SNHLY and CDR2 FYNNEI come from the germline V gene. V lost 7 bases and J lost 4, with 10 bases in between. This chain's CDR3 is CASKWGITEAFF. The CDR3 DNA reads TGTGCCAGCAAGTGGGGGATCACTGAAGCTTTCTTT.

This clonotype was seen a single time. V gene TRBV7-9 combines with J gene TRBJ2-5; D gene ambiguous. Germline CDR1 reads SEHNR; CDR2 reads FQNEAQ (reference sequence). The CDR3 has 13 residues. The ends were cut back, 5 bases at V and 4 bases at J, with 11 bases in the middle. The CDR3, as DNA: TGTGCCAGCAGCCTTCGGGTGGCAGAGACCCAGTACTTC. It encodes CASSLRVAETQYF. Full variable domain (rest looked up from reference TRBV7-9 and TRBJ2-5): DTGVSQNPRHKITKRGQNVTFRCDPISEHNRLYWYRQTLGQGPEFLTYFQNEAQLEKSRLLSDRFSAERPKGSFSTLEIQRTEQGDSAMYLCASSLRVAETQYFGPGTRLLVL.

Note on this clonotype: A read error may account for a junction end that differs from germline. This chain joins TRBV20-1 and TRBJ2-2, with D uncertain. Per germline, CDR1 DFQATT and CDR2 SNEGSKA (reference sequence). The CDR3 has 14 residues. The CDR3 DNA sequence: TGCAGTGCTCCCGGACGGGCGAAGACCGGGGAGCTGTTTTTT. Translated: CSAPGRAKTGELFF.

J is TRBJ2-7 and V is TRBV27, with 9 bases that match TRBD2. Trimming took 4 bases from V and 5 from J; bases not matched to a gene: 6. CDR1 and CDR2 (germline): MNHEY, SMNVEV (reference sequence). The CDR3 contains 14 residues. The CDR3 DNA reads TGTGCCAGCAGTTGGGCGGGAGGGTCTGACGAGCAGTACTTC. Translation: CASSWAGGSDEQYF.

This clonotype appeared a few times. CDR3 sequence (DNA): TGTGCCAGCACGCTCAGGGGGCGAAAAAACACCATATATTTT. Translation: CASTLRGRKNTIYF. The chain is built from TRBV12-3 or TRBV12-4 and TRBJ1-3; 8 bases line up with TRBD1. V lost 7 bases to trimming and J lost 6 bases; unmatched junction nucleotides: 8. There are 14 residues in the CDR3.